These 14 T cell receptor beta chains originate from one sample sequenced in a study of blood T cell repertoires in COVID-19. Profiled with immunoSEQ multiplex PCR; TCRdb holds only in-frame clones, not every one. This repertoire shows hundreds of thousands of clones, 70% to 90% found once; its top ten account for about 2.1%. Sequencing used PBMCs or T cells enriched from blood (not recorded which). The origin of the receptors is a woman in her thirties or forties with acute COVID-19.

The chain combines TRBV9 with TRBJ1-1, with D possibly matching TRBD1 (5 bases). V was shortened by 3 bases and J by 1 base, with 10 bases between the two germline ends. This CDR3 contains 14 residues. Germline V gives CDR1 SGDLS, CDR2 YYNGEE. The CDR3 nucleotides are TGTGCCAGCAGCGACGGACACAAGAACACTGAAGCTTTCTTT. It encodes CASSDGHKNTEAFF.

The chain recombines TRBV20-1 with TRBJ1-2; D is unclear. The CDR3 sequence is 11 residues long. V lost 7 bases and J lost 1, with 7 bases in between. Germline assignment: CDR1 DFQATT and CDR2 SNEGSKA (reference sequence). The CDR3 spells CSVQVNYGYTF. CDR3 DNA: TGCAGTGTCCAGGTTAACTATGGCTACACCTTC.

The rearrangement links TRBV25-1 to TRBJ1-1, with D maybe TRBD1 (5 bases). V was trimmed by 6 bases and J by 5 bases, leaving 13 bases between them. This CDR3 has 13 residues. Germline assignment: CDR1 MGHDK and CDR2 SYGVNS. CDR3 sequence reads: CASRFREGTEAFF. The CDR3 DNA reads TGTGCCAGCAGATTCAGGGAAGGGACTGAAGCTTTCTTT.

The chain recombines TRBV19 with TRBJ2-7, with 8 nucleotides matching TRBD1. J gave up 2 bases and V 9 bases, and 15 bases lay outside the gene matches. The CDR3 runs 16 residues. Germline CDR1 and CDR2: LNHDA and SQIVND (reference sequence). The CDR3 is CASQYSPGQGTYEQYF. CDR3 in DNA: TGTGCCAGCCAGTATTCCCCCGGACAGGGAACCTACGAGCAGTACTTC.

The DNA of the CDR3 is TGTGCCAGGAGACAGGGTAGGGTTTCTGGGGCCAACGTCCTGACTTTC. The encoded protein is CARRQGRVSGANVLTF. The rearrangement links TRBV5-6 to TRBJ2-6, with 7 bases that match TRBD1. This CDR3 is 16 amino acids long. V shed 8 bases, J shed 1 base, and the junction held 9 bases outside the gene matches. Germline V gene data show CDR1 as SGHDT and CDR2 as YYEEEE.

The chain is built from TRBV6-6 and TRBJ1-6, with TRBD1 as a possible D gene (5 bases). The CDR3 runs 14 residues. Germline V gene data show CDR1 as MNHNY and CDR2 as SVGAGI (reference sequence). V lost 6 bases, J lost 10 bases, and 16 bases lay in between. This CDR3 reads CASSQSPGGSPLHF. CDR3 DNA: TGTGCCAGCAGCCAATCACCGGGGGGGTCACCCCTCCACTTT.

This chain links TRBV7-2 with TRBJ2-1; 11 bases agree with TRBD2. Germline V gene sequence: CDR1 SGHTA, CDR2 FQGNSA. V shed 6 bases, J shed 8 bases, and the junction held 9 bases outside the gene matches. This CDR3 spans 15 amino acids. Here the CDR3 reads CASRYLAGGVDEQFF. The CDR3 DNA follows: TGTGCCAGCAGGTACCTAGCGGGGGGAGTAGATGAGCAGTTCTTC.

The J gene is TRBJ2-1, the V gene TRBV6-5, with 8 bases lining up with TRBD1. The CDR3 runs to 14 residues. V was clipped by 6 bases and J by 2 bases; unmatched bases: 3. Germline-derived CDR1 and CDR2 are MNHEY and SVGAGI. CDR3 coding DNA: TGTGCCAGCAGGGGGACAGGTGCCTACAATGAGCAGTTCTTC. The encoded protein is CASRGTGAYNEQFF.

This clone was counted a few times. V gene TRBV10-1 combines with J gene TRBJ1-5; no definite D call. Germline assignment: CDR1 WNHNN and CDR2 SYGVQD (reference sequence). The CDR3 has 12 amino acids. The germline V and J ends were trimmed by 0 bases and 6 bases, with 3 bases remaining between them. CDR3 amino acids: CASSESSQPQHF. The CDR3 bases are TGCGCCAGCAGTGAGTCTAGTCAGCCCCAGCATTTT.

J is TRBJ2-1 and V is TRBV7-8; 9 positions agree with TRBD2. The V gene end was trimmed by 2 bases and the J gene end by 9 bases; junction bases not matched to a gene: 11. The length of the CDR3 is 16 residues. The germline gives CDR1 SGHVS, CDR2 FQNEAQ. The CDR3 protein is CASSLLGGGAVGEQFF. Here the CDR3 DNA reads TGTGCCAGCAGCTTATTGGGCGGGGGGGCCGTCGGTGAGCAGTTCTTC.

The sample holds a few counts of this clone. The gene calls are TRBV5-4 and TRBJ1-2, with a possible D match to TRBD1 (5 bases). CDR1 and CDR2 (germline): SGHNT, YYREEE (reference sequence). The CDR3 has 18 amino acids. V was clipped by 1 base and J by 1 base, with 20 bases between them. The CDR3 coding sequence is TGTGCCAGCAGCTTGTTGTTCGGGGGTTCACAGCTTAACTATGGCTACACCTTC. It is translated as CASSLLFGGSQLNYGYTF.

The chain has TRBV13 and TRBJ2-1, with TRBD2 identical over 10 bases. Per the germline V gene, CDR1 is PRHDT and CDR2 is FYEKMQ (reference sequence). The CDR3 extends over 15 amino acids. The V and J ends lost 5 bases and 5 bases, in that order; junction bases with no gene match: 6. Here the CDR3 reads CASSAGLAENNEQFF. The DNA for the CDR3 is TGTGCCAGCAGCGCTGGACTAGCGGAAAACAATGAGCAGTTCTTC.

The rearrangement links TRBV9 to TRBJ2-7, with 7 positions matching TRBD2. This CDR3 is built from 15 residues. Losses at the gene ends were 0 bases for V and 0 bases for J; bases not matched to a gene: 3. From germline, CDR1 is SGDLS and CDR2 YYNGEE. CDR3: CASSVGLADSYEQYF. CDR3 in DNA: TGTGCCAGCAGCGTAGGGCTAGCGGACTCCTACGAGCAGTACTTC.

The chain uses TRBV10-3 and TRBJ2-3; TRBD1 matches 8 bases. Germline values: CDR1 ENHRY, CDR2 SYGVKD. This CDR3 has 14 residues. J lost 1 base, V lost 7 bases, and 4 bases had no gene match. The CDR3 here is CAINQGAGTDTQYF. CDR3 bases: TGTGCCATCAACCAGGGGGCTGGCACAGATACGCAGTATTTT.